These 14 T cell receptor beta chains came from one sample sequenced in a study of T-cell memory formation after mild COVID-19. TCRdb processed the 5' RACE reads anew with MiXCR; each CDR3 protein has one entry. The table has approximately 500,000 distinct CDR3 sequences, 20% to 30% seen once. Material for sequencing was PBMCs or a T cell subset sorted from them (not recorded which). The receptor source for this set is an adult woman who had mild COVID-19 (a few samples of this study predate the infection). Cell type and time point are not known.

This chain uses TRBV29-1 with TRBJ2-1, with D possibly TRBD1 on 6 matching bases. The V gene's germline CDR1 is SQVTM and CDR2 ANQGSEA. The CDR3 totals 12 residues. V was shortened by 6 bases and J by 3 bases, with 9 bases between the two germline ends. The CDR3: CSVQTGYNEQFF. CDR3 nucleotide sequence: TGCAGCGTACAGACAGGCTACAATGAGCAGTTCTTC.

A few counts support this clonotype. V gene TRBV5-4 combines with J gene TRBJ2-6, with D possibly being TRBD2 (5 bases). Trimming removed 1 base at V and 3 bases at J, with 8 bases between. The CDR3 consists of 15 residues. Germline V CDR1 and CDR2: SGHNT, YYREEE (reference sequence). In nucleotides, the CDR3 is TGTGCCAGCAGCTTGTACGGGGTTGGGGCCAACGTCCTGACTTTC. As protein: CASSLYGVGANVLTF.

The V call is TRBV5-6, the J call TRBJ2-5; 8 nucleotides match TRBD1. Germline V CDR1 and CDR2: SGHDT, YYEEEE. The CDR3 sequence is 15 residues long. J gave up 4 bases and V 4 bases, and 9 bases lay outside the gene matches. Here the CDR3 reads CASSLADRGGETQYF. The CDR3 nucleotides read TGTGCCAGCAGCCTGGCCGACAGGGGTGGAGAGACCCAGTACTTC.

This sequence joins TRBV12-3 or TRBV12-4 and TRBJ2-1, with 8 bases fitting TRBD2. V lost 6 bases, J lost 7 bases, and 11 bases stayed unmatched. The CDR3 runs to 15 residues. As DNA, the CDR3 is TGTGCCAGCAGCCTGAGCGGGAGCAAGCGAAATGAGCAGTTCTTC. Its translation is CASSLSGSKRNEQFF.

The V gene is TRBV7-9, the J gene TRBJ1-4; no clear D gene. Germline CDR1 is SEHNR and CDR2 is FQNEAQ (reference sequence). The CDR3 loop spans 15 amino acids. Trimming stripped 5 bases from V and 5 bases from J, with 15 bases between. CDR3 DNA: TGTGCCAGCAGCCGGAACATGCGGGGAAATGAAAAACTGTTTTTT. Its translation is CASSRNMRGNEKLFF.

As to this clonotype: A much bigger clone sits one base away, suggesting this may be a read error. The chain uses TRBV7-2 and TRBJ1-5; D is possibly TRBD1 (6 bases). The V gene lost 7 bases and the J gene lost 7 bases, with 14 bases spanning the gap. This CDR3 spans 13 amino acids. The germline V gene encodes CDR1 SGHTA and CDR2 FQGNSA. CDR3 DNA sequence: TGTGCCAGCACGGAGGGGGTGACACAGCCCCAGCATTTT. It is translated as CASTEGVTQPQHF.

Only a few counts were recorded for this clonotype. This rearrangement joins TRBV9 to TRBJ2-2; the match to TRBD1 covers 7 bases. Germline V gene lookup returns CDR1 SGDLS and CDR2 YYNGEE. This CDR3 contains 16 residues. Trimming cost V 1 base and J 2 bases; bases outside gene matches: 5. The CDR3 coding sequence is TGTGCCAGCAGCGTACCGGGACAGCACAACACCGGGGAGCTGTTTTTT. This encodes CASSVPGQHNTGELFF.

The V call is TRBV30, the J call TRBJ1-5, with 10 bases matching TRBD1. The CDR3 length is 13 residues. The germline V gene has CDR1 GTSNPN and CDR2 SVGIG (reference sequence). V was clipped by 2 bases and J by 9 bases; unmatched bases: 4. The CDR3 is CAWSSTGGWPQHF. DNA of the CDR3: TGTGCCTGGAGTTCGACAGGGGGCTGGCCCCAGCATTTT.

The chain recombines TRBV15 with TRBJ2-1; 7 bases match TRBD2. Germline-derived CDR1 and CDR2 are LNHNV and YYDKDF (reference sequence). The CDR3 has 14 residues. J gave up 3 bases and V 5 bases, and 4 bases lay outside the gene matches. The chain's CDR3 is CATSPAGDYNEQFF. The CDR3 DNA sequence: TGTGCCACCAGCCCGGCGGGGGACTACAATGAGCAGTTCTTC. The entire variable domain, with the rest obtained from reference TRBV15 and TRBJ2-1, is as follows: DAMVIQNPRYQVTQFGKPVTLSCSQTLNHNVMYWYQQKSSQAPKLLFHYYDKDFNNEADTPDNFQSRRPNTSFCFLDIRSPGLGDTAMYLCATSPAGDYNEQFFGPGTRLTVL.

In its sample, this clonotype was seen a few times. The V gene is TRBV25-1, the J gene TRBJ2-3; D might be TRBD1 or TRBD2, each matching 5 bases. The germline V gene encodes CDR1 MGHDK and CDR2 SYGVNS. The CDR3 covers 15 residues. Trimming removed 3 bases from V and 2 bases from J, with 12 bases in between. The CDR3 spells CASSDTGTLTDTQYF. CDR3 DNA sequence: TGTGCCAGCAGTGACACCGGGACCCTCACAGATACGCAGTATTTT.

DNA of the CDR3: TGTGCCAGCAGCCCGACTTTACCGGGACTTTACAATGAGCAGTTCTTC. It translates to CASSPTLPGLYNEQFF. The V call is TRBV7-9, the J call TRBJ2-1, with D possibly TRBD2 on 6 matching bases. The CDR3 contains 16 residues. V was clipped by 5 bases and J by 4 bases, with 18 bases between them. Germline values: CDR1 SEHNR, CDR2 FQNEAQ (reference sequence). Full variable domain (remainder filled in from reference TRBV7-9 and TRBJ2-1): DTGVSQNPRHKITKRGQNVTFRCDPISEHNRLYWYRQTLGQGPEFLTYFQNEAQLEKSRLLSDRFSAERPKGSFSTLEIQRTEQGDSAMYLCASSPTLPGLYNEQFFGPGTRLTVL.

The chain uses TRBV19 and TRBJ2-1; 8 bases match TRBD2. The germline CDR1 and CDR2 sequences are LNHDA and SQIVND (reference sequence). The CDR3 has 17 amino acids. Germline trimming cut 2 bases from V and 4 bases from J; bases unmatched to any gene: 10. The CDR3 sequence is CASSIRSSTSGYNEQFF. Here the CDR3 DNA reads TGTGCCAGTAGTATAAGATCTAGTACTAGCGGTTACAATGAGCAGTTCTTC.

The table lists this clonotype with a count of one. The V call is TRBV14, the J call TRBJ2-7; D unresolved. This CDR3 region has 13 residues. The V gene's germline CDR1 is SGHDN and CDR2 FVKESK. The V end was cut by 3 bases, the J end by 4 bases, with 10 bases between. CDR3 in DNA: TGTGCCAGCAGCCACCATCAGCAATACGAGCAGTACTTC. Protein: CASSHHQQYEQYF.

The chain has TRBV6-1 and TRBJ1-2; possible D gene TRBD1, 5 bases. Germline values: CDR1 MNHNS, CDR2 SASEGT. Trimming took 8 bases from V and 5 from J, leaving 18 bases between them. The CDR3 has 14 residues. In DNA form, the CDR3 reads TGTGCCAGCTTGGATGGGGCTGCATATTATGGCTACACCTTC. This codes for CASLDGAAYYGYTF.